This T cell receptor beta chain stems from a study of CD8 T cells in ankylosing spondylitis. Study-wide results and caveats: CD8+ cells made up the disease-linked clones, which were relatively rare in peripheral blood. In reactive arthritis synovial fluid and blood, some motif variants had been reported before. From matched ankylosing spondylitis synovial fluid, disease-linked clones were reportedly recovered at significantly enriched levels. Ankylosing spondylitis blood appeared to carry a characteristic TCR beta motif of roughly 8 highly homologous variants.

Comment on this clonotype: Its specificity is unknown.

V shed 3 bases and J 1 base; nucleotides not matched to a gene: 4. Germline CDR1 is GTSNPN and CDR2 is SVGIG (reference sequence). The CDR3 is made up of 14 amino acids. In making TCR beta libraries, quantitative 5'-RACE with molecular barcodes was used. Each CDR3 protein gets one entry after TCRdb re-called the 5' RACE reads with MiXCR. The sample holds around 770,000 distinct CDR3 sequences, over 15% seen once. Sequences were obtained from blood, either unsorted or a sorted T cell fraction (not recorded which). V gene TRBV30 combines with J gene TRBJ2-3, with 7 bases aligning to TRBD1. The receptor was isolated from a male donor with ankylosing spondylitis. This CDR3 reads CAWSSGTGTDTQYF. CDR3 DNA sequence: TGTGCCTGGAGCTCCGGGACAGGCACAGATACGCAGTATTTT.